The 10 T cell receptor beta chains reported below all come from one sample, sequenced in a study of shared clonotypes between healthy human individuals. Measured with immunoSEQ multiplex PCR; TCRdb has only the in-frame clones, and not every one. Among 400,000 to 600,000 clones listed, 70% to 80% were seen once. Sequences were obtained from PBMCs. These receptors originate from a woman aged 35 to 49 in good health. Some clones in this sample may be carry-over from other donors' samples.

The gene calls are TRBV4-2 and TRBJ2-1; D remains ambiguous. Germline CDR1 reads LGHNA; CDR2 reads YNFKEQ. The CDR3 is made up of 13 amino acids. V was trimmed by 1 base and J by 9 bases, leaving 10 bases between them. Written as DNA, the CDR3 is TGTGCCAGCAGCCAAGCAAACTCGGGTGAGCAGTTCTTC. It encodes CASSQANSGEQFF.

The rearrangement uses TRBV27 and TRBJ2-7; 7 bases are a match to TRBD2. CDR3 size: 15 residues. From germline, CDR1 is MNHEY and CDR2 SMNVEV (reference sequence). Unmatched junction bases numbered 10, after V lost 5 bases and J lost 3 bases. For the CDR3, the DNA is TGTGCCAGCAGTCCGTCCGGGACTAAGAGCTACGAGCAGTACTTC. Protein: CASSPSGTKSYEQYF.

In the case of this clone: Other DNA sequences in the sample encode the same CDR3. The V and J genes are TRBV7-8 and TRBJ2-2; D may match TRBD1 or TRBD2 (5 bases each). CDR1 and CDR2 from the germline V gene are SGHVS and FQNEAQ. CDR3 length equals 15 residues. V was shortened by 5 bases and J by 0 bases, with 10 bases between the two germline ends. In DNA form, the CDR3 reads TGTGCCAGCAGCCCCCCGGGACCGAACACCGGGGAGCTGTTTTTT. Translated: CASSPPGPNTGELFF.

The V gene is TRBV5-5, the J gene TRBJ2-7; TRBD1 or TRBD2 may be the D gene (6 bases each). This CDR3 is built from 15 residues. Germline V gene data show CDR1 as SGHKS and CDR2 as YYEKEE (reference sequence). V lost 4 bases and J lost 4, with 18 bases in between. The CDR3 bases are TGTGCCAGCAGCCCTCGAGGGGGGACGCCTTACGAGCAGTACTTC. Protein: CASSPRGGTPYEQYF. The full variable domain, rest sourced from reference TRBV5-5 and TRBJ2-7, is DAGVTQSPTHLIKTRGQQVTLRCSPISGHKSVSWYQQVLGQGPQFIFQYYEKEERGRGNFPDRFSARQFPNYSSELNVNALLLGDSALYLCASSPRGGTPYEQYFGPGTRLTVT.

The rearrangement uses TRBV29-1 and TRBJ2-1; TRBD1 agrees at 10 bases. The CDR3 has 15 amino acids. V lost 2 bases and J lost 2; bases outside the gene matches: 3. Germline V gene data show CDR1 as SQVTM and CDR2 as ANQGSEA. Here the CDR3 reads CSVEKGQGTYNEQFF. CDR3 coding DNA: TGCAGCGTTGAAAAGGGACAGGGGACCTACAATGAGCAGTTCTTC.

V usage is TRBV10-3 and J usage is TRBJ2-7, with D possibly being TRBD2 (7 bases). Trimming left V 4 bases short and J 0 bases short, with 13 bases between. This CDR3 has 15 amino acids. In germline, CDR1 is ENHRY, CDR2 SYGVKD. CDR3 sequence: CAISGGGMSSYEQYF. CDR3 bases: TGTGCCATCAGTGGGGGGGGCATGAGCTCCTACGAGCAGTACTTC.

V usage is TRBV19 and J usage is TRBJ1-5; 9 positions agree with TRBD1. This CDR3 comprises 15 residues. Germline lookup yields CDR1 LNHDA and CDR2 SQIVND (reference sequence). V lost 9 bases, J lost 0 bases, and 6 bases stayed unmatched. The CDR3 nucleotides read TGTGCCAGCGGGACAGGGTCCTATAGCAATCAGCCCCAGCATTTT. This encodes CASGTGSYSNQPQHF.

This clone was counted between two and nine times. The chain links TRBV7-9 to TRBJ2-1; 8 nucleotides align to TRBD1. CDR1 and CDR2 from the germline V gene are SEHNR and FQNEAQ (reference sequence). CDR3 length equals 12 residues. The junction had 1 base not matched to a gene; V was cut back by 4 bases and J by 8 bases. The chain's CDR3 is CASSWTGYEQFF. CDR3 in DNA: TGTGCCAGCAGCTGGACAGGGTATGAGCAGTTCTTC.

The chain joins TRBV7-9 to TRBJ1-1, with D possibly matching TRBD1 (5 bases). Germline CDR1 and CDR2: SEHNR and FQNEAQ (reference sequence). The CDR3 contains 12 residues. The V and J ends lost 11 bases and 1 base respectively, with 11 bases between them. The CDR3 region has the DNA TGTGCCGGCCGCGGACAGAACACTGAAGCTTTCTTT. Translating gives CAGRGQNTEAFF.

V is TRBV28 and J is TRBJ2-1, with 9 bases aligning to TRBD2. The germline V gene encodes CDR1 MDHEN and CDR2 SYDVKM. The V and J ends lost 6 bases and 7 bases, in that order; junction bases with no gene match: 7. The length of the CDR3 is 14 residues. CDR3 nucleotides: TGTGCCAGCAGCATAGCGGGAGTGAAGAATGAGCAGTTCTTC. Amino acid sequence: CASSIAGVKNEQFF.